This T cell receptor (beta chain) was captured in a study of monozygotic twins with cystic fibrosis. Study context: Library input was approximately 3.1 micrograms of fragmented DNA, with approximately 16 PCR cycles. Whole-study findings and limits: In this small cohort, shared CDR3 numbers showed no association with age, concordance or disease severity. Co-twins had the most similar V usage for 13 of 16 pairs, J for 8. Median Simpson clonality of roughly 0.0093 suggested naive T cells predominated.

Comments on this clone: Its matching antigen is unknown.

TCRdb's copy holds only in-frame clones and misses some; the assay was immunoSEQ multiplex PCR. The data contain approximately 13,000 clones, 85% to 95% of them singletons. What was sequenced was blood. This clonotype originated in a girl aged 2-15 years with cystic fibrosis.

The CDR3 sequence is CAWTLTGELFF. The CDR3 nucleotides are TGTGCCTGGACACTGACCGGGGAGCTGTTTTTT. The chain joins TRBV30 to TRBJ2-2, with unresolved D. V lost 4 bases, J lost 5 bases, and 5 bases lay in between. This CDR3 region has 11 residues. Germline CDR1 reads GTSNPN; CDR2 reads SVGIG (reference sequence).